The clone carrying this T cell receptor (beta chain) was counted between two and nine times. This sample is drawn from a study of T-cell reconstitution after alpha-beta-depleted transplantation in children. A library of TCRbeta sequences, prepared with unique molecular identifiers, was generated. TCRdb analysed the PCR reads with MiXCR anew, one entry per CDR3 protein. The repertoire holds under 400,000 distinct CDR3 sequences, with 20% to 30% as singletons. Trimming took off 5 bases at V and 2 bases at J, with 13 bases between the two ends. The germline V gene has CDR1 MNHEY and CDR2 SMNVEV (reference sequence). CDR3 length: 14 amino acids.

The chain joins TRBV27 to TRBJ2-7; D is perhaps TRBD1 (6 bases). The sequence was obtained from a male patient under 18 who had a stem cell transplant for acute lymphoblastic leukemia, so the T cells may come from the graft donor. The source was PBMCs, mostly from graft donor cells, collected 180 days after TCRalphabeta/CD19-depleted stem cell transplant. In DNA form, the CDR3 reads TGTGCCAGCAGTAAATGGACAGAGGCCTACGAGCAGTACTTC. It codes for CASSKWTEAYEQYF.